The sequence of this T cell receptor beta chain was determined in a study of a mutant IDH1 vaccine in newly diagnosed glioma. As for the study in general: With temozolomide cycles, or 4-6 weeks after radiotherapy alone, vaccination was started. Previous treatment comprised radiotherapy, temozolomide, or both, mostly both.

Specified time point: week 35, safety follow-up. Mutant IDH1 20-mer peptide, at 300 ug, made up each vaccine dose, with topical imiquimod. About this clone: Its antigen is unidentified.

Assay: immunoSEQ multiplex PCR; the TCRdb copy retains only in-frame clones and omits some. The repertoire consists of 40,000 to 45,000 clones, with about 76% occurring once and the leading ten covering approximately 4.7%. The CDR3 is made up of 15 amino acids. Germline CDR1 is SGDLS and CDR2 is YYNGEE. Trimming removed 4 bases from V and 7 bases from J, with 17 bases in between. The chain combines TRBV9 with TRBJ1-4, with D tentatively TRBD1 (6 bases). The TCR sequence derives from a woman in her thirties or forties with glioma. Some clones in this sample may be carry-over from other donors' samples. This sample comprised PBMCs, obtained from a glioma patient whose treatment included an IDH1 peptide vaccine. This CDR3 is CASSSRTAGGEKLFF. The CDR3 region has the DNA TGTGCCAGCAGCAGTCGGACAGCGGGTGGTGAAAAACTGTTTTTT.